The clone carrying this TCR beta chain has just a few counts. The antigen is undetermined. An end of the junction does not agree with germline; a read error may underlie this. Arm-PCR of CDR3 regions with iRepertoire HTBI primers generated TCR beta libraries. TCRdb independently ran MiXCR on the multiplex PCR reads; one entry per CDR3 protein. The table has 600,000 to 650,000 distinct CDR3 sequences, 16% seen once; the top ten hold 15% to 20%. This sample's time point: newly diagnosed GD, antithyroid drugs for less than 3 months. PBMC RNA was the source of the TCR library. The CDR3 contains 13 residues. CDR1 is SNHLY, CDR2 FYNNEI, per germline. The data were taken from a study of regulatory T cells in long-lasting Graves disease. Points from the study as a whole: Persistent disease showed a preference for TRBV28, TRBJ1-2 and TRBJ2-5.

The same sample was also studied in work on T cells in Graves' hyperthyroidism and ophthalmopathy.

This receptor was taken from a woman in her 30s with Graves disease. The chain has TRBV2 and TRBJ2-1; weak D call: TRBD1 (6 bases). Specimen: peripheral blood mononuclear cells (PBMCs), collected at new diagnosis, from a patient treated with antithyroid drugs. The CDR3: CAGSGTLHHEQFF. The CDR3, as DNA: TGTGCCGGCAGTGGGACACTCCACCATGAGCAGTTCTTC.